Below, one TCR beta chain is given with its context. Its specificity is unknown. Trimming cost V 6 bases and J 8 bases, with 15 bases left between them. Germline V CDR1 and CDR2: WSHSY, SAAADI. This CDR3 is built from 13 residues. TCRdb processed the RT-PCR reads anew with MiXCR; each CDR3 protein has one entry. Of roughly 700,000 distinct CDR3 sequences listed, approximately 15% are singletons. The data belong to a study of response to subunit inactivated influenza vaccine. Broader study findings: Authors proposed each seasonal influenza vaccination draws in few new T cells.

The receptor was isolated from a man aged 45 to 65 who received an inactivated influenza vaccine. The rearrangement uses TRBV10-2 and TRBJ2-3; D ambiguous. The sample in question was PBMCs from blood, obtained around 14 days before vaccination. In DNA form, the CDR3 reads TGCGCCAGCAGGACCCCTAGGGATGCTACGCAGTATTTT. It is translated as CASRTPRDATQYF.